This T cell receptor beta chain was obtained from a study of T cells after yellow fever vaccination. At least ten counts were recorded for this clonotype. Its antigen is not identified. 5'RACE template switching produced TCR cDNA carrying a universal primer site and UMIs. TCRdb re-derived calls from the 5' RACE reads in MiXCR, one entry per CDR3 protein. Seen here are about 400,000 distinct CDR3 sequences, approximately 5.7% observed once, and the top ten hold over 12%. Study-wide results and caveats: Contaminating bulk clonotypes could be abundant in FACS-sorted repertoires. On re-exposure, the response was weaker but peaked faster, at day 5 versus 15.

This specimen was PBMCs, taken 5 days after the yellow fever booster vaccination. This clonotype originated in a young man who received the YFV17D yellow fever vaccine.

CDR3 amino acids: CASSLGSLAKNIQYF. As DNA, the CDR3 is TGTGCCAGCAGTTTAGGGAGCCTAGCCAAAAACATTCAGTACTTC. The rearrangement uses TRBV28 and TRBJ2-4; tentatively, D is TRBD2 (5 bases). The V gene's germline CDR1 is MDHEN and CDR2 SYDVKM. The CDR3 runs 15 residues. V was cut by 2 bases and J by 0 bases, with 8 bases left in between.